Detailed here is one TCR beta chain. Its specificity is not known. A much bigger clone sits one base away, suggesting this may be a read error. This entry is derived from a study of CD8+CD57+ T cells in acquired aplastic anemia. Findings and caveats of the study: In common between the patients and the controls were around 29 CD8+ CDR3 sequences. CD8+ Simpson's diversity did not differ significantly between patients and controls.

Individuals selected for sequencing had exhibited CD8+CD57+ cell expansion on flow cytometry. All patients had severe acquired aplastic anemia. There was no therapy given to any patient before the blood sampling took place. The junction had 9 bases not matched to a gene; V was cut back by 1 base and J by 5 bases. Germline V gene sequence: CDR1 SGHAT, CDR2 FQDESV (reference sequence). This CDR3 has 16 residues. Template material for TCR beta VDJ and CDR3 profiling consisted of genomic DNA. Via MiXCR, TCRdb re-called the reads, giving one row per CDR3 protein. The sample shows a few hundred thousand distinct CDR3 sequences, about a third of them seen only once.

The sequence came from a human donor with aplastic anemia. V gene TRBV11-1 combines with J gene TRBJ2-7; 9 positions match TRBD2. The sequencing sample was made of sorted CD4+, CD8+, or CD8+CD57+ T cells (not recorded which) from PBMCs. This CDR3 is CASSLVRTSERNEQYF. The CDR3 DNA is TGTGCCAGCAGCTTAGTCAGGACTAGCGAACGAAACGAGCAGTACTTC.